The TCR beta chain described here comes from a study of T cell repertoires in cytomegalovirus infection. Study details: Public TCR beta signature analysis indicated the presence of both CMV infection and matching HLA type. Study findings and constraints: HLA-C-restricted, CMV-specific TCR beta clonotypes were dominant ex vivo.

Many counts were recorded for this clonotype. Its target is unknown. TCRdb called the reads again in MiXCR, with one record for every CDR3 protein. The table has about 190,000 distinct CDR3 sequences, approximately 9.7% seen once. Germline assignment: CDR1 SEHNR and CDR2 FQNEAQ (reference sequence). The length of the CDR3 is 16 residues. V was clipped by 5 bases and J by 5 bases; unmatched bases: 13. The sequence was collected from a human donor in good health (CMV status not recorded). Some clones in this sample may be carry-over from other donors' samples. The sample taken for sequencing was PBMCs. The chain couples TRBV7-9 to TRBJ1-1, with 8 positions matching TRBD1. In DNA, the CDR3 is TGTGCCAGCAGCCCAGGGGGCGCGGGCGGGAAAACTGAAGCTTTCTTT. Translated, it gives CASSPGGAGGKTEAFF.